What follows are 20 T cell receptor beta chains derived from one specimen sequenced in a study of cytomegalovirus exposure and HLA in healthy donors. Amplification used 60 Vbeta primers and 13 Jbeta primers. TCRdb keeps only in-frame clones here, not all; method: immunoSEQ multiplex PCR. The sample records 98,000 or so clones, roughly 85% being singletons. Source material: PBMCs. The receptors shown here come from a man in his fifties or sixties in good health and CMV-seropositive.

The chain has TRBV5-6 and TRBJ1-6, with 8 bases identical to TRBD1. V was pared by 4 bases and J by 8 bases, with 8 bases of the junction left unmatched. Germline CDR1 reads SGHDT; CDR2 reads YYEEEE. The CDR3 totals 15 residues. The CDR3: CASSPRDRGHSPLHF. The CDR3 DNA follows: TGTGCCAGCAGCCCGAGAGACAGGGGACATTCACCCCTCCACTTT.

The chain carries TRBV6-1 and TRBJ2-3, with TRBD1 as a possible D gene (7 bases). Trimming pared 6 bases from V and 4 bases from J, leaving 17 bases between. The CDR3 is made up of 15 amino acids. Germline V gene sequence: CDR1 MNHNS, CDR2 SASEGT. The CDR3 DNA sequence: TGTGCCAGCAGAGAGGGGGCAGGGGAGGCAGATACGCAGTATTTT. Its protein product is CASREGAGEADTQYF.

The CDR3 DNA is TGTGCCAGCCGAGGGGGAAATACGCAGTATTTT. Translated: CASRGGNTQYF. This rearrangement joins TRBV2 to TRBJ2-3; weak D call: TRBD1 (6 bases). The CDR3 covers 11 residues. Germline CDR1 is SNHLY and CDR2 is FYNNEI. V lost 8 bases and J lost 7, with 10 bases in between. The whole variable domain, remainder taken from reference TRBV2 and TRBJ2-3, is EPEVTQTPSHQVTQMGQEVILRCVPISNHLYFYWYRQILGQKVEFLVSFYNNEISEKSEIFDDQFSVERPDGSNFTLKIRSTKLEDSAMYFCASRGGNTQYFGPGTRLTVL.

The chain recombines TRBV7-6 with TRBJ2-3, with 13 nucleotides matching TRBD2. There are 18 residues in the CDR3. V dropped 1 base and J dropped 2; count of bases not matched to a gene: 6. Germline CDR1 reads SGHVS; CDR2 reads FNYEAQ. The CDR3: CASSLGLAGGRITDTQYF. CDR3 in DNA: TGTGCCAGCAGCTTAGGACTAGCGGGGGGCCGAATCACAGATACGCAGTATTTT. The variable domain in full, with the rest retrieved from reference TRBV7-6 and TRBJ2-3, is GAGVSQSPRYKVTKRGQDVALRCDPISGHVSLYWYRQALGQGPEFLTYFNYEAQQDKSGLPNDRFSAERPEGSISTLTIQRTEQRDSAMYRCASSLGLAGGRITDTQYFGPGTRLTVL.

In DNA, the CDR3 is TGTGCCAGCAGCCCCGCGACAGGGGCTCATAATTCACCCCTCCACTTT. Protein product: CASSPATGAHNSPLHF. J is TRBJ1-6 and V is TRBV11-2; TRBD1 aligns across 8 bases. V lost 5 bases and J lost 5; bases outside the gene matches: 8. CDR3 length equals 16 residues. CDR1 is SGHAT and CDR2 is FQNNGV in the germline V gene.

The gene calls are TRBV19 and TRBJ1-5; 12 nucleotides align to TRBD1. V gave up 10 bases and J gave up 1 base; unmatched junction bases: 8. Germline V gene lookup returns CDR1 LNHDA and CDR2 SQIVND (reference sequence). This CDR3 region has 16 residues. Written as DNA, the CDR3 is TGTGCCAACCGGGGACAGGGGGCGAGGAGCAATCAGCCCCAGCATTTT. The encoded protein is CANRGQGARSNQPQHF.

In nucleotides, the CDR3 is TGTGCCAGCAGCTCCAACGGGGATGGCTACACCTTC. Protein: CASSSNGDGYTF. The rearrangement links TRBV7-2 to TRBJ1-2; D is unresolved. Trimming stripped 4 bases from V and 6 bases from J, with 9 bases between. CDR1 SGHTA and CDR2 FQGNSA come from the germline V gene. CDR3 length: 12 amino acids.

The J gene is TRBJ1-2, the V gene TRBV25-1; 10 nucleotides align to TRBD1. V trimming: 0 bases; J trimming: 3 bases; junction bases outside the gene matches: 7. Germline assignment: CDR1 MGHDK and CDR2 SYGVNS. The length of the CDR3 is 17 residues. In DNA form, the CDR3 reads TGTGCCAGCAGTGAATATACGGACAGGGGGAATTACTATGGCTACACCTTC. Protein sequence: CASSEYTDRGNYYGYTF.

The genes are TRBV27 and TRBJ2-3; the match to TRBD2 covers 10 bases. CDR1 MNHEY and CDR2 SMNVEV come from the germline V gene (reference sequence). V gave up 4 bases and J gave up 6 bases; unmatched junction bases: 7. This CDR3 comprises 15 residues. The CDR3 loop is CASSSSGGDGDTQYF. In DNA form, the CDR3 reads TGTGCCAGCAGTTCGAGCGGGGGGGACGGGGATACGCAGTATTTT.

This clone was detected a few times. The chain couples TRBV5-1 to TRBJ2-6; D may be TRBD1 (6 bases). The germline V and J ends were trimmed by 4 bases and 0 bases, with 11 bases remaining between them. CDR1 and CDR2 from the germline V gene are SGHRS and YFSETQ. The CDR3 is 16 amino acids. The CDR3 nucleotides are TGCGCCAGCAGCCCCGGACAGACCTCTGGGGCCAACGTCCTGACTTTC. Its protein is CASSPGQTSGANVLTF. Full variable domain (remainder filled in from reference TRBV5-1 and TRBJ2-6): KAGVTQTPRYLIKTRGQQVTLSCSPISGHRSVSWYQQTPGQGLQFLFEYFSETQRNKGNFPGRFSGRQFSNSRSEMNVSTLELGDSALYLCASSPGQTSGANVLTFGAGSRLTVL.

This chain connects TRBV19 to TRBJ1-1, with D tentatively TRBD1 (5 bases). The CDR3 contains 16 residues. V lost 5 bases and J 0 bases, leaving 16 bases between the germline ends. Germline V gene sequence: CDR1 LNHDA, CDR2 SQIVND (reference sequence). The CDR3 region is CASSPPGGVMNTEAFF. The CDR3 DNA follows: TGTGCCAGTAGTCCCCCTGGGGGGGTGATGAACACTGAAGCTTTCTTT.

Note on this clone: Other nucleotide sequences from this sample produce the same CDR3. The chain employs TRBV18 and TRBJ2-1; possible D gene TRBD2, 5 bases. This CDR3 comprises 14 residues. V lost 4 bases, J lost 8 bases, and 15 bases lay in between. Germline V CDR1 and CDR2: KGHSH, LQKENI. This chain's CDR3 is CASSRLRDPDEQFF. The CDR3 nucleotides are TGTGCCAGCTCACGACTAAGGGATCCCGATGAGCAGTTCTTC.

The V call is TRBV4-2, the J call TRBJ2-3, with 8 positions matching TRBD2. The CDR3 contains 16 residues. Germline CDR1 LGHNA, CDR2 YNFKEQ. Germline trimming cut 3 bases from V and 2 bases from J; bases unmatched to any gene: 7. The CDR3 nucleotides read TGTGCCAGCAGCCAGACCACGGGGGGGTACACAGATACGCAGTATTTT. This sequence encodes CASSQTTGGYTDTQYF.

The chain combines TRBV7-6 with TRBJ2-1, with D maybe TRBD1 (5 bases). The V end was cut by 5 bases, the J end by 3 bases, with 8 bases between. The CDR3 is 13 amino acids. The germline V gene encodes CDR1 SGHVS and CDR2 FNYEAQ. Written as DNA, the CDR3 is TGTGCCAGCAGCCTAGACAGCTACAATGAGCAGTTCTTC. Residues: CASSLDSYNEQFF.

The chain combines TRBV5-4 with TRBJ2-7; weak D call: TRBD2 (5 bases). Germline loops: CDR1 SGHNT, CDR2 YYREEE (reference sequence). The CDR3 length is 16 residues. The V end was cut by 3 bases, the J end by 0 bases, with 16 bases between. The DNA of the CDR3 is TGTGCCAGCAGCTCCTCAGGTGGACTGAGCTCCTACGAGCAGTACTTC. Its protein is CASSSSGGLSSYEQYF.

This sequence joins TRBV4-1 and TRBJ2-5; no clear D. V shed 0 bases and J shed 0 bases, with 8 bases lying between them. CDR1 MGHRA and CDR2 YSYEKL come from the germline V gene. The CDR3 contains 15 residues. Here the CDR3 DNA reads TGCGCCAGCAGCCAAGACGTGGGCCACCAAGAGACCCAGTACTTC. This codes for CASSQDVGHQETQYF.

This sequence joins TRBV5-8 and TRBJ2-7, with D tentatively TRBD1 (6 bases). Germline values: CDR1 SGHTS, CDR2 YDEGEE. V dropped 3 bases and J dropped 5 bases, with 12 bases sitting between them. This CDR3 contains 13 residues. The CDR3 region has the DNA TGTGCCAGCAGCTCACAGGGTAGTCACGAGCAGTACTTC. Its translation: CASSSQGSHEQYF.

CDR3 bases: TGTGCCAGCAGCTTAACTAGCGCGAACACCGGGGAGCTGTTTTTT. This codes for CASSLTSANTGELFF. This chain links TRBV7-3 with TRBJ2-2, with a tentative D call TRBD2 (5 bases). The germline V gene has CDR1 SGHTA and CDR2 FQGTGA. The CDR3 runs to 15 residues. The ends were cut back, 0 bases at V and 0 bases at J, with 5 bases in the middle.

The gene calls are TRBV7-8 and TRBJ2-1, with 14 bases aligning to TRBD2. CDR3 size: 14 residues. With 1 base clipped from V and 15 bases from J, the junction kept 5 bases outside the gene matches. Germline loops: CDR1 SGHVS, CDR2 FQNEAQ. The DNA for the CDR3 is TGTGCCAGCAGCTTAGGACTAGCGGGGGGGTTTCCGTTCTTC. Translated, it gives CASSLGLAGGFPFF. Combining the CDR3 with reference TRBV7-8 and TRBJ2-1 gives the whole variable domain GAGVSQSPRYKVAKRGQDVALRCDPISGHVSLFWYQQALGQGPEFLTYFQNEAQLDKSGLPSDRFFAERPEGSVSTLKIQRTQQEDSAVYLCASSLGLAGGFPFFGPGTRLTVL.

The CDR3 region is CASKAGHEQFF. CDR3 sequence (DNA): TGCGCCAGCAAGGCGGGGCATGAGCAGTTCTTC. V is TRBV10-2 and J is TRBJ2-1; tentatively, D is TRBD2 (6 bases). The V gene lost 7 bases and the J gene lost 8 bases, with 9 bases spanning the gap. This CDR3 contains 11 residues. The germline V gene has CDR1 WSHSY and CDR2 SAAADI.